This TCR beta chain is from a study of blood T cell repertoires in COVID-19. The repertoire was sequenced with immunoSEQ multiplex PCR; TCRdb's copy has only in-frame clones and lacks some. The sample includes approximately 53,000 clones, 89% of them seen just once. The CDR3 runs 17 residues. The V end lost 0 bases, the J end lost 3 bases, and 15 bases lay between the germline ends. Germline V gives CDR1 LGHNA, CDR2 YNFKEQ. The chain uses TRBV4-2 and TRBJ1-5, with a possible D match to TRBD1 (6 bases). Sequencing was performed on peripheral blood. The receptor comes from a human donor in a cohort sampled during active COVID-19. This CDR3 reads CASSQDWARGFNQPQHF. The CDR3, as DNA: TGTGCCAGCAGCCAAGATTGGGCCAGGGGCTTCAATCAGCCCCAGCATTTT.